The following is a TCR beta chain sequence with its context. The sample is drawn from a study of blood T cell repertoires in COVID-19. Study-level background: The origin of the acute and convalescent COVID-19 samples was the United States, Italy and Spain.

In the original processing: Estimates of nucleated cell counts were drawn from the amplification of reference gene primers. Sequencing was performed with immunoSEQ multiplex PCR; in TCRdb, only in-frame clones are kept and a portion is missing. V, J and clone size are taken as reported in that table, and D and trimming were inferred from the DNA itself. This sample has more than 70,000 clones, with approximately 89% found just once. The germline V gene encodes CDR1 SGHDT and CDR2 YYEEEE. Trimming removed 3 bases from V and 6 bases from J; junction bases left unmatched: 6. This CDR3 is built from 14 residues.

The rearrangement joins TRBV5-6 to TRBJ2-1, with TRBD1 matching 7 bases. The sample taken for sequencing was peripheral blood. This sequence was found in a man in his fifties or sixties with active or convalescent COVID-19. CDR3: CASSSQNRGNEQFF. CDR3 in DNA: TGTGCCAGCAGCTCCCAAAACAGGGGCAATGAGCAGTTCTTC.